A selection of T cell receptor beta chains follows, all from one sample in a study of blood T cell repertoires in COVID-19. The repertoire was sequenced with immunoSEQ multiplex PCR; TCRdb's copy has only in-frame clones and lacks some. Among 200,000 or so clones listed, 70% to 90% were seen once. Sequenced material: PBMCs or T cells enriched from blood (not recorded which). Receptors originate from a woman between 40 and 50 years old with acute COVID-19. The CDR3 runs from the conserved cysteine through the conserved F or W. The D gene is left open where the match is weak. Rows give clone size only sometimes, using once, few, many, or a class for an expanded clone.

cdr3_nt cdr3_aa j_call v_call d_call clone_size
TGTGCCAGCCTACGTTGGGCGGGAGGGCCAGATACGCAGTATTTT CASLRWAGGPDTQYF TRBJ2-3 TRBV2 TRBD2 NA
TGTGCCAGCTCACCAATGCCCGGTAGCTCTGGGGCCAACGTCCTGACTTTC CASSPMPGSSGANVLTF TRBJ2-6 TRBV18 NA NA
TGTGCCAGCAGCCCAGGTGTTATGACTAATGAAAAACTGTTTTTT CASSPGVMTNEKLFF TRBJ1-4 TRBV7-2 NA NA
TGTGCCAGCAGTCAATCACATGAGGCGCCCCTCCACTTT CASSQSHEAPLHF TRBJ1-6 TRBV6-5 NA NA
TGTGCCAGCAGTCCCCGACTAGCGGGACTGCACAATGAGCAGTTCTTC CASSPRLAGLHNEQFF TRBJ2-1 TRBV28 TRBD2 NA
TGTGCCATCAGTCCACCTCGGGGGTGGGAACTACAAGAGCAGTACTTC CAISPPRGWELQEQYF TRBJ2-7 TRBV10-3 NA NA
TGTGCCGTGAAACAGGCAGCTAACTATGGCTACACCTTC CAVKQAANYGYTF TRBJ1-2 TRBV19 NA once
TGTGCCAGCAGCTTATCTAGCGGCAGCCAAGAGACCCAGTACTTC CASSLSSGSQETQYF TRBJ2-5 TRBV7-9 TRBD2 once
TGTGCCACCCAGACTAGCGGGACCGGGGAGCTGTTTTTT CATQTSGTGELFF TRBJ2-2 TRBV3-1/TRBV3-2 TRBD2 once
TGTGCCAGCAGTTCTCCTCCGGGACAGGGGGCGGTTGCTGAAGCTTTCTTT CASSSPPGQGAVAEAFF TRBJ1-1 TRBV28 TRBD1 NA
TGTGCCAGCAATGGGACAGGGGCCGTGACGGGGGACTACGAGCAGTACTTC CASNGTGAVTGDYEQYF TRBJ2-7 TRBV21-1 NA NA